The 32 T cell receptor beta chains below all came from one sample that was sequenced in a study of T cells in localized non-small cell lung cancer. This table comes from immunoSEQ multiplex PCR, and its TCRdb copy is limited to in-frame clones, with some not included. The top ten hold 24% of the sample, which has approximately 15,000 clones, about 85% seen once. This specimen was peripheral blood, taken before any cancer treatment. The receptor set was obtained from a female donor older than 55 with stage I squamous cell lung carcinoma.

This chain connects TRBV28 to TRBJ1-2; the D is unclear. The CDR3 has 11 amino acids. V dropped 5 bases and J dropped 3 bases, with 4 bases sitting between them. Per the germline V gene, CDR1 is MDHEN and CDR2 is SYDVKM. The CDR3 bases are TGTGCCAGCAGTCGGGACTATGGCTACACCTTC. This codes for CASSRDYGYTF.

The chain uses TRBV6-5 and TRBJ1-1; D gene unclear. CDR1 and CDR2 from the germline V gene are MNHEY and SVGAGI. The CDR3 runs 12 residues. Deletions cut 6 bases from V and 7 bases from J, with 12 bases between. The CDR3 nucleotides read TGTGCCAGCAGAGATACCGGGATTGAAGCTTTCTTT. Encoded protein: CASRDTGIEAFF.

The chain uses TRBV6-1 and TRBJ1-2; D ambiguous. The ends were cut back, 1 base at V and 2 bases at J, with 8 bases in the middle. The CDR3 is 14 amino acids. The germline CDR1 and CDR2 sequences are MNHNS and SASEGT. The CDR3 nucleotides read TGTGCCAGCAGTGAAGATCGGCAGAACTATGGCTACACCTTC. The encoded protein is CASSEDRQNYGYTF.

V gene TRBV2 combines with J gene TRBJ2-7; the D gene could be TRBD1 or TRBD2 (6 bases each). This CDR3 comprises 11 residues. The V gene's germline CDR1 is SNHLY and CDR2 FYNNEI. Trimming removed 2 bases at V and 12 bases at J, with 11 bases between. CDR3 DNA: TGTGCCAGCAGTGAAACGGGGGCGGGGTACTTC. Encoded protein: CASSETGAGYF.

The chain has TRBV5-1 and TRBJ1-6; D is undetermined. CDR3 length equals 15 residues. Trimming cost V 3 bases and J 8 bases, with 15 bases left between them. Germline assignment: CDR1 SGHRS and CDR2 YFSETQ. CDR3 DNA sequence: TGCGCCAGCAGCTCCCACAGCGTCCGGGATTCACCCCTCCACTTT. Residues: CASSSHSVRDSPLHF.

The V and J genes are TRBV11-1 and TRBJ2-7; D unresolved. V was clipped by 5 bases and J by 0 bases, with 14 bases between them. This CDR3 has 15 residues. CDR1 is SGHAT, CDR2 FQDESV, per germline (reference sequence). The CDR3 sequence: CASSPRPRSSYEQYF. The DNA for the CDR3 is TGTGCCAGCAGCCCCCGACCTAGGAGCTCCTACGAGCAGTACTTC.

The rearrangement links TRBV4-1 to TRBJ1-5; no firm D call. Germline-derived CDR1 and CDR2 are MGHRA and YSYEKL. V lost 5 bases, J lost 0 bases, and 20 bases lay in between. The CDR3 has 18 amino acids. The DNA for the CDR3 is TGCGCCAGCAGCACGGTATCGGCAGACCCCTATAGCAATCAGCCCCAGCATTTT. Amino acids: CASSTVSADPYSNQPQHF.

Worth noting for this clone: In the same sample, other DNA sequences code for this CDR3. The chain combines TRBV6-6 with TRBJ1-5, with D perhaps matching TRBD1 (6 bases). CDR1 and CDR2 from the germline V gene are MNHNY and SVGAGI (reference sequence). This CDR3 contains 14 residues. Trimming removed 0 bases at V and 4 bases at J, with 7 bases between. The CDR3 loop is CASSYSGGNQPQHF. In DNA form, the CDR3 reads TGTGCCAGCAGTTACTCAGGGGGGAATCAGCCCCAGCATTTT.

This sequence joins TRBV9 and TRBJ2-1; 7 nucleotides line up with TRBD2. The CDR3 runs 16 residues. Germline V gene data show CDR1 as SGDLS and CDR2 as YYNGEE. J lost 3 bases, V lost 7 bases, and 13 bases had no gene match. The CDR3 DNA reads as TGTGCCAGCGGGAATTCGGGGCTAGCGGACTACAATGAGCAGTTCTTC. Translating gives CASGNSGLADYNEQFF.

V usage is TRBV19 and J usage is TRBJ2-4; TRBD1 matches 8 bases. CDR1 and CDR2 (germline): LNHDA, SQIVND (reference sequence). V dropped 4 bases and J dropped 7; count of bases not matched to a gene: 9. The CDR3 has 15 residues. In DNA, the CDR3 is TGTGCCAGTAGTAGGGTGGCAGGGGGCTTGAACATTCAGTACTTC. This gives the protein CASSRVAGGLNIQYF.

This chain uses TRBV7-2 with TRBJ1-2, with a possible D match to TRBD1 (5 bases). This CDR3 region has 13 residues. The V and J ends lost 5 bases and 6 bases respectively, with 13 bases between them. Per the germline V gene, CDR1 is SGHTA and CDR2 is FQGNSA. CDR3 in DNA: TGTGCCAGCAGCCGGGACCGTCTCGATGGCTACACCTTC. Protein: CASSRDRLDGYTF.

The V gene is TRBV25-1, the J gene TRBJ2-7, with TRBD1 as a possible D gene (6 bases). CDR3 length: 15 residues. Trimming took 1 base from V and 7 from J, leaving 17 bases between them. Germline assignment: CDR1 MGHDK and CDR2 SYGVNS. The CDR3 protein is CASSEWGRGAWEQYF. In DNA form, the CDR3 reads TGTGCCAGCAGTGAATGGGGCAGGGGAGCCTGGGAGCAGTACTTC.

The table lists this clone with a few counts. Other nucleotide sequences from this sample produce the same CDR3. The rearrangement joins TRBV11-2 to TRBJ2-3; D gene unclear. V shed 1 base and J shed 0 bases, with 8 bases lying between them. The length of the CDR3 is 15 residues. CDR1 and CDR2 from the germline V gene are SGHAT and FQNNGV. The CDR3 loop reads CASSLASGSTDTQYF. The DNA for the CDR3 is TGTGCCAGCAGCTTAGCATCCGGTAGCACAGATACGCAGTATTTT.

V is TRBV4-2 and J is TRBJ1-1; no firm D call. The CDR3 covers 14 residues. The V end was cut by 0 bases, the J end by 7 bases, with 12 bases between. In germline, CDR1 is LGHNA, CDR2 YNFKEQ. The CDR3 DNA reads as TGTGCCAGCAGCCAAGATGAGGAAGTAAATGAAGCTTTCTTT. It codes for CASSQDEEVNEAFF.

This clone was recorded only once. The V gene is TRBV5-4, the J gene TRBJ1-5, with D uncertain. Trimming took 4 bases from V and 4 from J, leaving 24 bases between them. Germline-derived CDR1 and CDR2 are SGHNT and YYREEE (reference sequence). This CDR3 is built from 18 residues. CDR3 protein: CASSQEVLGITTNQPQHF. CDR3 DNA: TGTGCCAGCAGCCAAGAGGTACTTGGAATAACAACAAATCAGCCCCAGCATTTT.

The chain combines TRBV5-4 with TRBJ1-4, with a possible D match to TRBD1 (5 bases). Germline CDR1 reads SGHNT; CDR2 reads YYREEE (reference sequence). This CDR3 has 17 amino acids. Trimming removed 4 bases from V and 6 bases from J, with 22 bases in between. CDR3 protein: CASSKSPHRGDYEKLFF. DNA for the CDR3: TGTGCCAGCAGCAAATCCCCACACCGGGGGGACTATGAAAAACTGTTTTTT.

V usage is TRBV5-4 and J usage is TRBJ2-5; D not certain. The germline gives CDR1 SGHNT, CDR2 YYREEE (reference sequence). The CDR3 loop spans 13 amino acids. V was trimmed by 1 base and J by 1 base, leaving 5 bases between them. CDR3 DNA: TGTGCCAGCAGCTTGAGTCTCCAAGAGACCCAGTACTTC. Its protein is CASSLSLQETQYF.

The chain recombines TRBV7-6 with TRBJ1-5, with 7 bases identical to TRBD1. Germline CDR1 SGHVS, CDR2 FNYEAQ. V lost 1 base to trimming and J lost 6 bases; unmatched junction nucleotides: 12. CDR3 size: 17 residues. The CDR3 loop reads CASSLVTGGRGVQPQHF. For the CDR3, the DNA is TGTGCCAGCAGCTTAGTAACTGGCGGCAGGGGGGTTCAGCCCCAGCATTTT.

The gene calls are TRBV11-2 and TRBJ2-7, with a possible D match to TRBD2 (5 bases). Trimming removed 5 bases at V and 3 bases at J, with 14 bases between. Germline V gives CDR1 SGHAT, CDR2 FQNNGV. The CDR3 length is 14 residues. The CDR3: CASSRLRAFYEQYF. CDR3 DNA sequence: TGTGCCAGCAGCCGACTGCGGGCCTTCTACGAGCAGTACTTC.

The chain links TRBV13 to TRBJ2-1; D is perhaps TRBD1 or TRBD2 (7 bases each). The CDR3 contains 14 residues. Trimming stripped 1 base from V and 6 bases from J, with 10 bases between. CDR1 PRHDT and CDR2 FYEKMQ come from the germline V gene (reference sequence). CDR3 residues: CASSLARGGNEQFF. The CDR3 DNA is TGTGCCAGCAGCTTAGCCAGGGGGGGCAATGAGCAGTTCTTC.

J is TRBJ2-2 and V is TRBV5-1; tentative D call: TRBD1 (8 bases). The CDR3 sequence is 21 residues long. Per germline, CDR1 SGHRS and CDR2 YFSETQ. The V end was cut by 3 bases, the J end by 9 bases, with 36 bases between. As DNA, the CDR3 is TGCGCCAGCAGCTGGAAGACAGGGGAATGGAGACTAGCCCACTTCCCCCGGGAGCTGTTTTTT. Protein product: CASSWKTGEWRLAHFPRELFF.

V and J are TRBV7-8 and TRBJ1-4; no clear D. The CDR3 is made up of 15 amino acids. Trimming cost V 4 bases and J 1 base, with 10 bases left between them. In germline, CDR1 is SGHVS, CDR2 FQNEAQ. The CDR3 coding sequence is TGTGCCAGCAGCTCCGGCGCAGAAACTAATGAAAAACTGTTTTTT. Translating it yields CASSSGAETNEKLFF.

V gene TRBV6-1 combines with J gene TRBJ1-1; possible D gene TRBD1, 6 bases. Trimming shortened V by 8 bases and J by 4 bases, and 8 bases separated the two germline ends. Germline V gene data show CDR1 as MNHNS and CDR2 as SASEGT. The CDR3 runs to 11 residues. The CDR3 sequence is CASGRGTEAFF. CDR3 nucleotides: TGTGCCAGCGGCAGGGGCACTGAAGCTTTCTTT.

The V call is TRBV7-2, the J call TRBJ2-2; 8 bases line up with TRBD2. Germline CDR1 and CDR2: SGHTA and FQGNSA. Trimming removed 2 bases from V and 2 bases from J; junction bases left unmatched: 4. This CDR3 region has 16 residues. In DNA form, the CDR3 reads TGTGCCAGCAGCTTACGGCGGGGGGCCAACACCGGGGAGCTGTTTTTT. Translating gives CASSLRRGANTGELFF. The full variable domain, rest sourced from reference TRBV7-2 and TRBJ2-2, is GAGVSQSPSNKVTEKGKDVELRCDPISGHTALYWYRQSLGQGLEFLIYFQGNSAPDKSGLPSDRFSAERTGGSVSTLTIQRTQQEDSAVYLCASSLRRGANTGELFFGEGSRLTVL.

Only one count was recorded for this clone. V usage is TRBV6-5 and J usage is TRBJ1-2; D remains ambiguous. The CDR3 loop spans 14 amino acids. Germline CDR1 reads MNHEY; CDR2 reads SVGAGI. Trimming took 2 bases from V and 2 from J, leaving 9 bases between them. The CDR3 bases are TGTGCCAGCAGTTACGCCCAGACAAACTATGGCTACACCTTC. This translates into CASSYAQTNYGYTF.

The chain carries TRBV6-5 and TRBJ1-1; D gene uncertain. Germline loops: CDR1 MNHEY, CDR2 SVGAGI. The CDR3 is made up of 12 amino acids. Trimming removed 6 bases from V and 0 bases from J, with 5 bases in between. CDR3 loop: CASRSLNTEAFF. CDR3 nucleotides: TGTGCCAGCAGGAGCCTGAACACTGAAGCTTTCTTT.

The chain recombines TRBV28 with TRBJ1-5, with D possibly TRBD1 on 5 matching bases. V lost 3 bases and J 0 bases, leaving 15 bases between the germline ends. The CDR3 is 17 amino acids. Per the germline V gene, CDR1 is MDHEN and CDR2 is SYDVKM. The CDR3: CASSLVGGVYSNQPQHF. The CDR3 nucleotides are TGTGCCAGCAGTTTGGTCGGAGGGGTCTATAGCAATCAGCCCCAGCATTTT.

This clone was counted between two and nine times. This chain connects TRBV11-2 to TRBJ2-1; 9 bases map to TRBD1. J was trimmed by 3 bases and V by 0 bases; bases with no gene match: 6. The CDR3 loop spans 17 amino acids. The germline CDR1 and CDR2 sequences are SGHAT and FQNNGV. The DNA for the CDR3 is TGTGCCAGCAGCTTAGATCCCGGGACAGGGTTCTACAATGAGCAGTTCTTC. Residues: CASSLDPGTGFYNEQFF.

This chain uses TRBV28 with TRBJ2-7, with D possibly being TRBD1 (6 bases). With 6 bases removed from V and 4 bases from J, the gap between germline ends came to 10 bases. The germline V gene encodes CDR1 MDHEN and CDR2 SYDVKM. The CDR3 loop spans 12 amino acids. CDR3 region: CASSSRGYEQYF. Here the CDR3 DNA reads TGTGCCAGCAGCTCGAGGGGGTACGAGCAGTACTTC. Drawing the rest from reference TRBV28 and TRBJ2-7, the complete variable domain is DVKVTQSSRYLVKRTGEKVFLECVQDMDHENMFWYRQDPGLGLRLIYFSYDVKMKEKGDIPEGYSVSREKKERFSLILESASTNQTSMYLCASSSRGYEQYFGPGTRLTVT.

This sequence joins TRBV6-5 and TRBJ1-1, with 7 bases aligning to TRBD1. This CDR3 contains 14 residues. V dropped 3 bases and J dropped 8; count of bases not matched to a gene: 9. Germline values: CDR1 MNHEY, CDR2 SVGAGI. CDR3 protein: CASSYRGQTGEAFF. The CDR3 nucleotides are TGTGCCAGCAGTTATAGAGGACAGACAGGGGAAGCTTTCTTT.

The sample holds one count of this clone. The chain employs TRBV7-3 and TRBJ1-2; a possible D gene is TRBD1 (5 bases). V was shortened by 1 base and J by 6 bases, with 15 bases between the two germline ends. The CDR3 covers 15 residues. Germline CDR1 is SGHTA and CDR2 is FQGTGA. The CDR3 spells CASSLNGGEEDGYTF. The CDR3 region has the DNA TGTGCCAGCAGCTTAAATGGGGGGGAAGAGGATGGCTACACCTTC.

V and J are TRBV9 and TRBJ2-5; possible D gene TRBD2, 6 bases. Germline CDR1 reads SGDLS; CDR2 reads YYNGEE. Trimming left V 4 bases short and J 4 bases short, with 26 bases between. The CDR3 is 18 residues long. The CDR3 protein is CASSTRGGNLGTSETQYF. The CDR3 DNA reads TGTGCCAGCAGCACACGAGGAGGGAACCTAGGAACCTCAGAGACCCAGTACTTC.